This note documents a single T cell receptor (beta chain) sequence. The data belong to a study of blood T cells in healthy people across ages. Trimming removed 1 base at V and 6 bases at J, with 15 bases between. This CDR3 region has 14 residues. Germline CDR1 is DFQATT and CDR2 is SNEGSKA (reference sequence). A second about 7 to 12 cycle PCR used barcoded and J-beta primers. TCRdb reprocessed the 5' RACE reads with MiXCR, giving one entry per CDR3 protein. The sample has around 1.1 million distinct CDR3 sequences; roughly two fifths are singletons. The chain combines TRBV20-1 with TRBJ1-1; no clear D gene. The receptor was derived from a man younger than 30 in good health. The sample consisted of blood. The CDR3 DNA sequence: TGCAGTGCTAGAGGTGACTCCAGGAGGGCTGAAGCTTTCTTT. This gives the protein CSARGDSRRAEAFF.